This is a list of T cell receptor beta chains from one sample in a study of radiotherapy plus CTLA-4 blockade in lung cancer. Libraries were prepared by immunoSEQ multiplex PCR; TCRdb keeps only in-frame clonotypes and omits some of them. The table records approximately 99,000 clones, 80% to 90% of them present only once. Specimen: peripheral blood, collected from a patient treated with radiotherapy plus ipilimumab. These receptors were obtained from a human donor with non-small cell lung cancer that progressed on radiotherapy plus ipilimumab. CDR3s include the opening cysteine and the closing phenylalanine or tryptophan. D genes are given only for firm matches. A row's size may be missing; if present it is once, few, many or a size class.

TRBJ2-7 NA TRBV11-2 NA CASSFYWTEENYEQYF TGTGCCAGCAGCTTTTACTGGACGGAGGAGAACTACGAGCAGTACTTC
TRBJ1-1 NA TRBV5-1 once CASRQNSNQNTEAFF TGCGCCAGCAGACAAAACTCAAACCAGAACACTGAAGCCTTCTTT
TRBJ1-3 TRBD1 TRBV25-1 NA CASTRGTGEIGNTIYF TGTGCCAGCACTCGTGGGACAGGGGAGATAGGAAACACCATATATTTT
TRBJ1-1 NA TRBV7-2 NA CASSLANLNTEAFF TGTGCCAGCAGCTTAGCTAATTTGAACACTGAAGCTTTCTTT
TRBJ2-7 NA TRBV5-1 NA CASSLGGSLPEQYF TGCGCCAGCAGCTTGGGAGGGAGTCTTCCCGAGCAGTACTTC
TRBJ2-1 NA TRBV5-6 once CASSARGVSSYNEQFF TGTGCCAGCAGCGCCCGAGGGGTGAGCTCCTACAATGAGCAGTTCTTC
TRBJ2-1 TRBD1 TRBV5-1 NA CASSLDRGQGGHNEQFF TGCGCCAGCAGCTTGGACCGGGGACAGGGTGGCCACAATGAGCAGTTCTTC
TRBJ2-1 TRBD2 TRBV15 NA CATSGVAGREQFF TGTGCCACCAGCGGGGTAGCGGGACGTGAGCAGTTCTTC
TRBJ2-2 NA TRBV14 NA CASSPQGYTGELFF TGTGCCAGCAGCCCTCAGGGGTACACCGGGGAGCTGTTTTTT
TRBJ2-1 NA TRBV7-8 NA CASSLAEGTYNEQFF TGTGCCAGCAGCTTAGCGGAAGGGACCTACAATGAGCAGTTCTTC
TRBJ2-5 NA TRBV5-1 NA CASSRALGGPETQYF TGCGCCAGCAGCCGTGCTTTAGGGGGGCCCGAGACCCAGTACTTC
TRBJ2-2 NA TRBV2 NA CASRLGELFF TGTGCCAGCAGATTAGGGGAGCTGTTTTTT
TRBJ1-1 TRBD1 TRBV6-5 NA CASLRTGTSNTEAFF TGTGCCAGTCTTAGGACAGGGACGTCGAACACTGAAGCTTTCTTT